A single sample is the source of the 29 T cell receptor beta chains below, sequenced in a study of cytomegalovirus exposure and HLA in healthy donors. Both 60 Vbeta primers and 13 Jbeta primers went into the PCR. Profiled with immunoSEQ multiplex PCR; TCRdb holds only in-frame clones, not every one. The sample records around 94,000 clones, roughly four fifths being singletons. Sequencing was performed on PBMCs. The receptors come from a woman aged 60-75 years in good health and CMV-seropositive.

This rearrangement joins TRBV4-2 to TRBJ2-7; D is undetermined. This CDR3 has 14 amino acids. V gave up 1 base and J gave up 3 bases, with 10 bases separating them. Germline assignment: CDR1 LGHNA and CDR2 YNFKEQ. The CDR3 reads CASSQGQFDYEQYF. The CDR3 bases are TGTGCCAGCAGCCAAGGGCAATTCGACTACGAGCAGTACTTC.

This chain uses TRBV6-6 with TRBJ1-5, with D perhaps matching TRBD1 (5 bases). The CDR3 runs to 14 residues. V was cut by 2 bases and J by 5 bases, with 10 bases left in between. Per germline, CDR1 MNHNY and CDR2 SVGAGI (reference sequence). This CDR3 is CASSYPGPYQPQHF. As DNA, the CDR3 is TGTGCCAGCAGTTACCCAGGGCCTTATCAGCCCCAGCATTTT.

CDR3 DNA: TGTGCCAGCAGAGACAGGGGGCGAACTGGAAACACCATATATTTT. Translated, it gives CASRDRGRTGNTIYF. The chain has TRBV2 and TRBJ1-3; 10 bases align to TRBD1. CDR1 is SNHLY, CDR2 FYNNEI, per germline. V dropped 6 bases and J dropped 2; count of bases not matched to a gene: 4. The CDR3 covers 15 residues.

The rearrangement links TRBV7-6 to TRBJ1-1, with D possibly being TRBD1 (5 bases). V lost 6 bases and J 1 base, leaving 9 bases between the germline ends. The CDR3 is made up of 13 amino acids. Germline values: CDR1 SGHVS, CDR2 FNYEAQ. CDR3: CASSFQGNTEAFF. CDR3 bases: TGTGCCAGCAGTTTCCAGGGGAACACTGAAGCTTTCTTT.

The V gene is TRBV7-6, the J gene TRBJ1-2, with D perhaps matching TRBD1 (6 bases). The CDR3 extends over 15 amino acids. Germline V gene lookup returns CDR1 SGHVS and CDR2 FNYEAQ. With 0 bases removed from V and 2 bases from J, the gap between germline ends came to 10 bases. The CDR3 nucleotides read TGTGCCAGCAGCTTAGCCCCAACAGGGAACTATGGCTACACCTTC. It codes for CASSLAPTGNYGYTF. Using reference TRBV7-6 and TRBJ1-2 for the parts outside the CDR3, the full variable domain is GAGVSQSPRYKVTKRGQDVALRCDPISGHVSLYWYRQALGQGPEFLTYFNYEAQQDKSGLPNDRFSAERPEGSISTLTIQRTEQRDSAMYRCASSLAPTGNYGYTFGSGTRLTVV.

This chain links TRBV6-6 with TRBJ2-5, with D unclear. The J call could be wrong; TRBJ2-7 is a better fit for the DNA end. The germline V gene encodes CDR1 MNHNY and CDR2 SVGAGI (reference sequence). CDR3 length: 12 residues. The CDR3 region is CASSLPGYEQYF. The CDR3 DNA reads TGTGCCAGCAGTCTTCCGGGTTACGAGCAGTACTTC.

In regard to this clone: One end of the junction is discordant with germline, which a read error may explain. The CDR3 loop is CSSTSEEHEQYF. CDR3 nucleotide sequence: TGTTCCAGCACCTCCGAGGAACACGAGCAGTACTTC. The chain links TRBV7-9 to TRBJ2-7, with unresolved D. Germline lookup yields CDR1 SEHNR and CDR2 FQNEAQ (reference sequence). This CDR3 has 12 amino acids.

The chain is built from TRBV6-6 and TRBJ1-6; a possible D gene is TRBD1 (5 bases). Trimming pared 2 bases from V and 9 bases from J, leaving 17 bases between. CDR1 is MNHNY, CDR2 SVGAGI, per germline (reference sequence). This CDR3 has 16 amino acids. Written as DNA, the CDR3 is TGTGCCAGCAGTTACCCGACAGCAAGCAGTAGTTCACCCCTCCACTTT. Translated, it gives CASSYPTASSSSPLHF.

The chain recombines TRBV7-9 with TRBJ1-5, with unresolved D. The CDR3 consists of 14 residues. CDR1 SEHNR and CDR2 FQNEAQ come from the germline V gene (reference sequence). V dropped 3 bases and J dropped 2 bases, with 8 bases sitting between them. CDR3 in DNA: TGTGCCAGCAGCTTTGGGCTTGGCAATCAGCCCCAGCATTTT. Protein sequence: CASSFGLGNQPQHF.

V and J are TRBV7-8 and TRBJ2-1, with 8 positions matching TRBD2. Trimming cost V 5 bases and J 10 bases; bases outside gene matches: 10. There are 14 residues in the CDR3. Per the germline V gene, CDR1 is SGHVS and CDR2 is FQNEAQ. The CDR3 sequence: CASSPAGTRSEQFF. The CDR3 DNA sequence: TGTGCCAGCAGCCCCGCCGGGACTAGATCCGAGCAGTTCTTC.

This clone was counted once. This chain links TRBV5-8 with TRBJ1-6; D not resolved. Germline V gene data show CDR1 as SGHTS and CDR2 as YDEGEE. V was clipped by 1 base and J by 8 bases, with 7 bases between them. This CDR3 contains 13 residues. CDR3 DNA: TGTGCCAGCAGCTTGACTCGGGATTCACCCCTCCACTTT. This encodes CASSLTRDSPLHF.

This chain links TRBV6-1 with TRBJ1-1; no firm D call. Per the germline V gene, CDR1 is MNHNS and CDR2 is SASEGT. The CDR3 is made up of 15 amino acids. Trimming left V 0 bases short and J 5 bases short, with 13 bases between. CDR3 in amino acids: CASSEAAFTGTEAFF. In DNA, the CDR3 is TGTGCCAGCAGTGAAGCGGCGTTTACGGGAACTGAAGCTTTCTTT.

This chain uses TRBV18 with TRBJ1-2, with TRBD1 matching over 12 bases. V gave up 7 bases and J gave up 8 bases; unmatched junction bases: 8. The CDR3 sequence is 14 residues long. The germline V gene encodes CDR1 KGHSH and CDR2 LQKENI. Here the CDR3 DNA reads TGTGCCAGCTTCCCGGGACAGGGGGCCGACGGCTACACCTTC. As protein: CASFPGQGADGYTF. Supplemented by reference TRBV18 and TRBJ1-2, the full variable domain reads NAGVMQNPRHLVRRRGQEARLRCSPMKGHSHVYWYRQLPEEGLKFMVYLQKENIIDESGMPKERFSAEFPKEGPSILRIQQVVRGDSAAYFCASFPGQGADGYTFGSGTRLTVV.

This rearrangement joins TRBV10-3 to TRBJ1-2, with D possibly being TRBD1 (5 bases). The CDR3 is 15 residues long. The V end was cut by 0 bases, the J end by 7 bases, with 15 bases between. Germline values: CDR1 ENHRY, CDR2 SYGVKD. In nucleotides, the CDR3 is TGTGCCATCAGTGAGTCGGGGGGGGATATATCTGGCTACACCTTC. Translation: CAISESGGDISGYTF.

This rearrangement joins TRBV5-8 to TRBJ2-1; possibly TRBD2 for D (6 bases). The CDR3 extends over 14 amino acids. V was shortened by 5 bases and J by 4 bases, with 13 bases between the two germline ends. CDR1 and CDR2 (germline): SGHTS, YDEGEE. The CDR3 DNA reads TGTGCCAGCAGGCTGGCGGGATTGTACAATGAGCAGTTCTTC. It specifies CASRLAGLYNEQFF.

V and J are TRBV27 and TRBJ1-4, with D perhaps matching TRBD1 (5 bases). V gave up 5 bases and J gave up 8 bases, with 12 bases separating them. Germline V gives CDR1 MNHEY, CDR2 SMNVEV (reference sequence). CDR3 length: 13 residues. In nucleotides, the CDR3 is TGTGCCAGCAGTGGCGGGAGGGACGAAAAACTGTTTTTT. Translated, it gives CASSGGRDEKLFF. The variable domain in full, completed from reference TRBV27 and TRBJ1-4, reads EAQVTQNPRYLITVTGKKLTVTCSQNMNHEYMSWYRQDPGLGLRQIYYSMNVEVTDKGDVPEGYKVSRKEKRNFPLILESPSPNQTSLYFCASSGGRDEKLFFGSGTQLSVL.

The rearrangement links TRBV9 to TRBJ1-1; D gene ambiguous. Germline CDR1 is SGDLS and CDR2 is YYNGEE. The CDR3 loop spans 14 amino acids. Trimming removed 0 bases at V and 1 base at J, with 7 bases between. This CDR3 is CASSVEWANTEAFF. DNA for the CDR3: TGTGCCAGCAGCGTAGAATGGGCGAACACTGAAGCTTTCTTT.

The genes are TRBV6-1 and TRBJ2-2, with 11 positions matching TRBD2. This CDR3 is 14 amino acids long. The V gene end was trimmed by 7 bases and the J gene end by 8 bases; junction bases not matched to a gene: 6. Germline loops: CDR1 MNHNS, CDR2 SASEGT. This chain's CDR3 is CASKTSGRFGELFF. Here the CDR3 DNA reads TGTGCCAGCAAAACTAGCGGGAGATTTGGGGAGCTGTTTTTT.

The J gene is TRBJ1-2, the V gene TRBV27; 7 bases map to TRBD1. J gave up 8 bases and V 3 bases, and 6 bases lay outside the gene matches. The CDR3 length is 13 residues. Looked up from germline, CDR1 is MNHEY and CDR2 is SMNVEV (reference sequence). CDR3 amino acids: CASSLGRGEGYTF. CDR3 in DNA: TGTGCCAGCAGTTTGGGCAGGGGGGAGGGCTACACCTTC.

The V call is TRBV5-1, the J call TRBJ1-1; perhaps TRBD1 as D (6 bases). Germline V CDR1 and CDR2: SGHRS, YFSETQ. Between the trimmed V and J ends, which lost 4 bases and 3 bases, there was a span of 10 bases. This CDR3 comprises 13 residues. The CDR3 DNA follows: TGCGCCAGCAGCCTTGACAGGTACACTGAAGCTTTCTTT. Translating gives CASSLDRYTEAFF.

The V gene is TRBV4-2, the J gene TRBJ2-1, with 8 nucleotides matching TRBD2. The length of the CDR3 is 20 residues. In germline, CDR1 is LGHNA, CDR2 YNFKEQ. V was clipped by 0 bases and J by 0 bases; unmatched bases: 13. DNA for the CDR3: TGTGCCAGCAGCCAAGAGTCCTCACGACTAGCGTTGAGCTCCTACAATGAGCAGTTCTTC. Translated, it gives CASSQESSRLALSSYNEQFF.

The chain uses TRBV27 and TRBJ1-3, with D possibly matching TRBD1 (6 bases). This CDR3 has 15 amino acids. Trimming stripped 4 bases from V and 1 base from J, with 11 bases between. Germline V gives CDR1 MNHEY, CDR2 SMNVEV (reference sequence). CDR3 coding DNA: TGTGCCAGCAGTTCACAGGGAGAATCTGGAAACACCATATATTTT. This translates into CASSSQGESGNTIYF.

V gene TRBV9 combines with J gene TRBJ2-7, with 8 positions matching TRBD2. V was clipped by 0 bases and J by 2 bases; unmatched bases: 4. This CDR3 contains 15 residues. Germline assignment: CDR1 SGDLS and CDR2 YYNGEE. CDR3 bases: TGTGCCAGCAGCGTAGAAGGACTAGCTCCCTACGAGCAGTACTTC. Its protein is CASSVEGLAPYEQYF.

The V call is TRBV15, the J call TRBJ1-5; TRBD1 aligns across 7 bases. Unmatched junction bases numbered 10, after V lost 5 bases and J lost 0 bases. Looked up from germline, CDR1 is LNHNV and CDR2 is YYDKDF (reference sequence). This CDR3 is built from 17 residues. In nucleotides, the CDR3 is TGTGCCACCAGCCGATTCGCGGGACAGCATAGCAATCAGCCCCAGCATTTT. Protein product: CATSRFAGQHSNQPQHF.

The V and J genes are TRBV25-1 and TRBJ2-7; the match to TRBD2 covers 7 bases. Germline loops: CDR1 MGHDK, CDR2 SYGVNS. The CDR3 length is 15 residues. V was clipped by 4 bases and J by 2 bases; unmatched bases: 8. CDR3 DNA: TGTGCCAGCAGTGCCTGGACTAGTCGTACCTACGAGCAGTACTTC. It yields the protein CASSAWTSRTYEQYF.

This clone showed up just a few times. The chain carries TRBV19 and TRBJ1-5; the match to TRBD1 covers 8 bases. The length of the CDR3 is 15 residues. With V trimmed by 2 bases and J by 7 bases, 7 bases remained unmatched. The germline V gene encodes CDR1 LNHDA and CDR2 SQIVND (reference sequence). For the CDR3, the DNA is TGTGCCAGTAGTATATCGGCAGGGGGCAGGCAGCCCCAGCATTTT. Translation gives CASSISAGGRQPQHF. Full variable domain (rest looked up from reference TRBV19 and TRBJ1-5): DGGITQSPKYLFRKEGQNVTLSCEQNLNHDAMYWYRQDPGQGLRLIYYSQIVNDFQKGDIAEGYSVSREKKESFPLTVTSAQKNPTAFYLCASSISAGGRQPQHFGDGTRLSIL.

The gene calls are TRBV18 and TRBJ2-7, with D perhaps matching TRBD1 (5 bases). Germline V gene sequence: CDR1 KGHSH, CDR2 LQKENI. The CDR3 runs 15 residues. Trimming stripped 3 bases from V and 5 bases from J, with 17 bases between. The CDR3 region is CASSPKQGLTDEQYF. CDR3 coding DNA: TGTGCCAGCTCACCGAAGCAGGGTTTGACCGACGAGCAGTACTTC.

The V call is TRBV10-2, the J call TRBJ2-3; 8 bases agree with TRBD2. J lost 3 bases, V lost 4 bases, and 3 bases had no gene match. The CDR3 spans 14 residues. Germline V gene sequence: CDR1 WSHSY, CDR2 SAAADI. CDR3 DNA: TGCGCCAGCAGTGTAGTAGCGGGAACAGATACGCAGTATTTT. Translated, it gives CASSVVAGTDTQYF.

This sequence joins TRBV7-9 and TRBJ2-6, with TRBD1 matching over 7 bases. This CDR3 spans 12 amino acids. Germline V CDR1 and CDR2: SEHNR, FQNEAQ (reference sequence). V was clipped by 10 bases and J by 9 bases; unmatched bases: 6. Here the CDR3 reads CANPDRNNVLTF. CDR3 coding DNA: TGTGCCAATCCGGACAGGAACAACGTCCTGACTTTC.